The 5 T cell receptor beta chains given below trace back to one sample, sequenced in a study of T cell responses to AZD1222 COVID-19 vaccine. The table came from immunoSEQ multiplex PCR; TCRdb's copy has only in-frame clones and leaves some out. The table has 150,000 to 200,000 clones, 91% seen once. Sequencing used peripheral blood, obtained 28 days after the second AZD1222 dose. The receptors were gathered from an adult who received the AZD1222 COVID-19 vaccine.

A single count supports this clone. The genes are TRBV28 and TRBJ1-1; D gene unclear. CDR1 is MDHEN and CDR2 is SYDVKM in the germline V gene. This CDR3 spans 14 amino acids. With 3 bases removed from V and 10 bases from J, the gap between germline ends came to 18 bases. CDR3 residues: CASSFADMDWGAFF. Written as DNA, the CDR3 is TGTGCCAGCAGTTTCGCAGACATGGACTGGGGAGCTTTCTTT.

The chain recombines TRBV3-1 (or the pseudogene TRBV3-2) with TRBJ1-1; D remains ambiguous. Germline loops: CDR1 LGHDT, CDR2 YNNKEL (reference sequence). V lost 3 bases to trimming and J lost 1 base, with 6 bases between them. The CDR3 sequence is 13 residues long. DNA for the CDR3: TGTGCCAGCAGCCACCGACAGAACACTGAAGCTTTCTTT. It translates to CASSHRQNTEAFF.

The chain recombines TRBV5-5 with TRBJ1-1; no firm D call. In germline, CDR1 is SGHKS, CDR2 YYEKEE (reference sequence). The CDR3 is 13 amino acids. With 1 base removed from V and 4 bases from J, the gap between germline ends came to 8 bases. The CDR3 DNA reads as TGTGCCAGCAGCTTGCGGGCGGGCACTGAAGCTTTCTTT. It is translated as CASSLRAGTEAFF. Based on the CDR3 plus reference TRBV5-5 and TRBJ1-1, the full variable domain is DAGVTQSPTHLIKTRGQQVTLRCSPISGHKSVSWYQQVLGQGPQFIFQYYEKEERGRGNFPDRFSARQFPNYSSELNVNALLLGDSALYLCASSLRAGTEAFFGQGTRLTVV.

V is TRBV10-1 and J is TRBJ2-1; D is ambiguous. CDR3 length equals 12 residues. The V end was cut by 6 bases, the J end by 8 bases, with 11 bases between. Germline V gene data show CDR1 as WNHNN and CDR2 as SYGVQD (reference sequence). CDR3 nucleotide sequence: TGCGCCAGCAGCGGGCCCGGCGATGAGCAGTTCTTC. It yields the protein CASSGPGDEQFF.

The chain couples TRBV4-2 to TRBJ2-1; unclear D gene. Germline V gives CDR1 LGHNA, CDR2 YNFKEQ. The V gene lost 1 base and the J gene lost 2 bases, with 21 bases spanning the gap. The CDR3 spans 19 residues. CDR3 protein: CASSQVTWPQTPAYNEQFF. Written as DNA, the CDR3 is TGTGCCAGCAGCCAAGTTACGTGGCCGCAAACCCCCGCCTACAATGAGCAGTTCTTC.